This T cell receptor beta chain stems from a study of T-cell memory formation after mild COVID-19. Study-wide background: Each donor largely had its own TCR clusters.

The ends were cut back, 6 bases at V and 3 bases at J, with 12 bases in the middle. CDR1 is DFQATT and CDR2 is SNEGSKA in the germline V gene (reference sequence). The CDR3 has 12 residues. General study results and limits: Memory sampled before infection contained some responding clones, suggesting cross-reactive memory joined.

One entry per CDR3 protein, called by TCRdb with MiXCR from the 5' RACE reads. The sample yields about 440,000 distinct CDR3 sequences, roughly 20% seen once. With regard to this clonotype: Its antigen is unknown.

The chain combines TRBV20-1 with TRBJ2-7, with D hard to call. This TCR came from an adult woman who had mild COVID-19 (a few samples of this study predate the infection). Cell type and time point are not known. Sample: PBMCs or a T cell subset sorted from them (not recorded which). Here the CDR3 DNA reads TGCAGTGCGATTCCTGCAGGCTACGAGCAGTACTTC. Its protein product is CSAIPAGYEQYF.